The next 19 T cell receptor beta chains were all read from a single sample in a study of early stage breast cancer tumors. Assay used: immunoSEQ multiplex PCR; TCRdb lists only in-frame clones, some missing. The table includes about 41,000 clones, around 70% detected once. Sequenced material: blood. The receptors were gathered from a person aged 45 to 59 with breast cancer.

This clone occurred many times. The chain is built from TRBV7-9 and TRBJ1-1; D is possibly TRBD1 (6 bases). Germline V lookup: CDR1 SEHNR, CDR2 FQNEAQ (reference sequence). Between the trimmed V and J ends, which lost 0 bases and 6 bases, there was a span of 8 bases. This CDR3 has 13 amino acids. DNA of the CDR3: TGTGCCAGCAGCTTAGCAGGGACACCTGAAGCTTTCTTT. Amino acid sequence: CASSLAGTPEAFF.

In this sample, this clone turned up a few times. The J gene is TRBJ2-6, the V gene TRBV13; D might be TRBD1 (6 bases). Germline V gene data show CDR1 as PRHDT and CDR2 as FYEKMQ (reference sequence). CDR3 size: 15 residues. With 4 bases removed from V and 0 bases from J, the gap between germline ends came to 7 bases. CDR3 nucleotides: TGTGCCAGCAGCTGGGGGCTCTCTGGGGCCAACGTCCTGACTTTC. Encoded protein: CASSWGLSGANVLTF.

This clone was found a few times. This chain connects TRBV9 to TRBJ2-1; possibly TRBD2 for D (6 bases). The CDR3 has 15 residues. Germline values: CDR1 SGDLS, CDR2 YYNGEE. Trimming took 3 bases from V and 8 from J, leaving 18 bases between them. In nucleotides, the CDR3 is TGTGCCAGCAGCGCTGAGGGAGCGGGCTTAGATGAGCAGTTCTTC. Translated: CASSAEGAGLDEQFF.

The chain carries TRBV11-2 and TRBJ2-7; TRBD1 aligns across 7 bases. V was clipped by 2 bases and J by 7 bases; unmatched bases: 17. This CDR3 has 17 residues. CDR1 is SGHAT, CDR2 FQNNGV, per germline. The CDR3 loop reads CASSLYQGGQALREQYV. CDR3 nucleotide sequence: TGTGCCAGCAGCTTATATCAAGGCGGACAGGCTCTACGGGAGCAGTACGTC.

This chain links TRBV7-8 with TRBJ2-7; 9 bases are shared with TRBD1. Looked up from germline, CDR1 is SGHVS and CDR2 is FQNEAQ. The CDR3 has 15 amino acids. With 8 bases clipped from V and 4 bases from J, the junction kept 12 bases outside the gene matches. CDR3 sequence reads: CASGSGTGKLYEQYF. CDR3 sequence (DNA): TGTGCCAGCGGGTCCGGGACAGGGAAGCTGTACGAGCAGTACTTC.

This sequence joins TRBV9 and TRBJ2-2; D gene ambiguous. The germline V gene has CDR1 SGDLS and CDR2 YYNGEE. V was pared by 0 bases and J by 3 bases, with 15 bases between. The CDR3 consists of 17 residues. DNA of the CDR3: TGTGCCAGCAGCGTAGATCAGTGGCTAGTCGACACCGGGGAGCTGTTTTTT. Its protein product is CASSVDQWLVDTGELFF.

This clone was detected a few times. Other DNA sequences in this sample translate to the same CDR3. The V gene is TRBV19, the J gene TRBJ1-2; 7 bases match TRBD1. V dropped 7 bases and J dropped 8; count of bases not matched to a gene: 4. This CDR3 is built from 11 residues. CDR1 is LNHDA, CDR2 SQIVND, per germline (reference sequence). The DNA of the CDR3 is TGTGCCAGTAAGGGGGCTGGGGGCTACACCTTC. Its translation is CASKGAGGYTF.

This chain connects TRBV7-9 to TRBJ2-7; TRBD1 aligns across 10 bases. V lost 4 bases to trimming and J lost 7 bases; unmatched junction nucleotides: 10. Germline CDR1 reads SEHNR; CDR2 reads FQNEAQ (reference sequence). The CDR3 spans 15 residues. The CDR3 region has the DNA TGTGCCAGCAGCTCTACCGGGACAGGGGTGAGGGAGCAGTACTTC. Encoded protein: CASSSTGTGVREQYF. The variable domain in full, with the rest retrieved from reference TRBV7-9 and TRBJ2-7, is DTGVSQNPRHKITKRGQNVTFRCDPISEHNRLYWYRQTLGQGPEFLTYFQNEAQLEKSRLLSDRFSAERPKGSFSTLEIQRTEQGDSAMYLCASSSTGTGVREQYFGPGTRLTVT.

V gene TRBV19 combines with J gene TRBJ2-4, with D perhaps TRBD1 (5 bases). Germline loops: CDR1 LNHDA, CDR2 SQIVND (reference sequence). The CDR3 sequence is 16 residues long. The germline V and J ends were trimmed by 5 bases and 0 bases, with 14 bases remaining between them. The CDR3 sequence: CASSPQGQIAKNIQYF. The CDR3 DNA reads as TGTGCCAGTAGTCCCCAGGGTCAAATAGCCAAAAACATTCAGTACTTC.

This clone is classed as medium-sized. The chain links TRBV15 to TRBJ2-6; D remains ambiguous. This CDR3 is built from 14 residues. Germline CDR1 LNHNV, CDR2 YYDKDF (reference sequence). V was clipped by 6 bases and J by 4 bases, with 10 bases between them. The CDR3 region is CATRVQAGANVLTF. In nucleotides, the CDR3 is TGTGCCACCAGGGTTCAGGCAGGGGCCAACGTCCTGACTTTC.

CDR3 sequence: CASFHGRIGEKLFF. DNA of the CDR3: TGCGCCAGCTTTCACGGGAGGATAGGAGAAAAACTGTTTTTT. The rearrangement joins TRBV10-2 to TRBJ1-4; D is unresolved. The germline CDR1 and CDR2 sequences are WSHSY and SAAADI. CDR3 length: 14 amino acids. V was trimmed by 8 bases and J by 8 bases, leaving 18 bases between them.

The chain couples TRBV7-2 to TRBJ1-4, with D possibly being TRBD1 (5 bases). The germline V gene has CDR1 SGHTA and CDR2 FQGNSA. V was clipped by 2 bases and J by 8 bases, with 15 bases between them. CDR3 length: 15 residues. The CDR3 loop reads CASSLFWGQGEKLFF. Here the CDR3 DNA reads TGTGCCAGCAGCTTATTTTGGGGTCAGGGAGAAAAACTGTTTTTT.

The sample holds a few counts of this clone. The chain employs TRBV6-1 and TRBJ1-5; weak D call: TRBD1 (6 bases). Germline values: CDR1 MNHNS, CDR2 SASEGT. The CDR3 length is 15 residues. V shed 1 base and J shed 4 bases, with 11 bases lying between them. The CDR3 coding sequence is TGTGCCAGCAGTGAAGTTCCCGGGACAAATCAGCCCCAGCATTTT. Its protein product is CASSEVPGTNQPQHF.

The CDR3 region is CASRTDRGRYQPQHF. CDR3 bases: TGTGCCAGCAGGACTGACAGGGGTCGGTATCAGCCCCAGCATTTT. The chain links TRBV2 to TRBJ1-5; 8 bases line up with TRBD1. Germline V gene data show CDR1 as SNHLY and CDR2 as FYNNEI. V dropped 6 bases and J dropped 5; count of bases not matched to a gene: 9. The CDR3 covers 15 residues.

The chain carries TRBV12-5 and TRBJ2-2, with a possible D match to TRBD2 (6 bases). The germline V gene encodes CDR1 LGHNT and CDR2 FRNRAP. Trimming shortened V by 4 bases and J by 7 bases, and 7 bases separated the two germline ends. This CDR3 region has 12 residues. In DNA, the CDR3 is TGTGCTAGTGGTTCCGGGGGCGGGGAGCTGTTTTTT. Its translation is CASGSGGGELFF.

V gene TRBV4-2 combines with J gene TRBJ2-3, with D possibly TRBD2 on 7 matching bases. Germline CDR1 LGHNA, CDR2 YNFKEQ. Trimming took 0 bases from V and 3 from J, leaving 19 bases between them. The CDR3 is 18 amino acids. The CDR3 sequence: CASSQEVKAGAGTDTQYF. The DNA of the CDR3 is TGTGCCAGCAGCCAAGAAGTGAAGGCGGGGGCCGGGACAGATACGCAGTATTTT.

The J gene is TRBJ1-3, the V gene TRBV6-1; 7 bases match TRBD1. Germline V gene sequence: CDR1 MNHNS, CDR2 SASEGT. With 5 bases clipped from V and 9 bases from J, the junction kept 4 bases outside the gene matches. The CDR3 extends over 12 amino acids. CDR3 sequence: CASSTGVGTIYF. CDR3 nucleotide sequence: TGTGCCAGCAGTACAGGGGTCGGCACCATATATTTT.

This clone appeared once. This chain links TRBV10-3 with TRBJ2-5; D perhaps matches TRBD2 (7 bases). Trimming cost V 3 bases and J 7 bases, with 12 bases left between them. There are 13 residues in the CDR3. CDR1 is ENHRY, CDR2 SYGVKD, per germline. The CDR3 sequence is CAISDGGAWTQYF. The DNA for the CDR3 is TGTGCCATCAGTGATGGGGGGGCTTGGACCCAGTACTTC.

The chain carries TRBV19 and TRBJ1-5; 9 nucleotides match TRBD1. Germline-derived CDR1 and CDR2 are LNHDA and SQIVND (reference sequence). With V trimmed by 4 bases and J by 4 bases, 17 bases remained unmatched. The CDR3 is 19 amino acids. CDR3 residues: CASSTPLDRGTRSNQPQHF. The CDR3 DNA is TGTGCCAGTAGTACCCCCTTGGACAGGGGAACCCGGTCGAATCAGCCCCAGCATTTT.